This T cell receptor beta chain was retrieved from a study of beta chain features in type 1 diabetes. Study-wide background: Age, gender, cell numbers and subset yield matched between patients and controls.

This clone has more than one count but fewer than ten. Antigen specificity is unknown. Study conclusions and caveats: Patients' naive, central memory and Treg TCRB repertoires seemed closer to one another than those of healthy donors.

TCRB transcripts that were expressed got sequenced, as all of the isolated RNA had been reverse transcribed. TCRdb keeps only in-frame clones here, not all; method: immunoSEQ multiplex PCR. The table includes 300,000 or so clones, 7% to 9% detected once. The receptor was derived from a woman younger than 35 in good health. The specimen was central memory CD4+ T cells from blood.

CDR3 protein: CASSLSGATIYF. For the CDR3, the DNA is TGTGCCAGCAGTTTATCAGGTGCCACCATATATTTT. The chain joins TRBV28 to TRBJ1-3, with D hard to call. Germline lookup yields CDR1 MDHEN and CDR2 SYDVKM. The length of the CDR3 is 12 residues. Between the trimmed V and J ends, which lost 1 base and 9 bases, there was a span of 7 bases.